This TCR beta chain originates from a study of cytomegalovirus exposure and HLA in healthy donors. A note on this clone: Its target is not known.

This CDR3 comprises 13 residues. V was pared by 5 bases and J by 4 bases, with 11 bases between. CDR1 is SEHNR, CDR2 FQNEAQ, per germline (reference sequence). Points from the study as a whole: An ancestry cluster, one associated with Asian ancestry, reportedly showed fewer N-insertions than the approximately 700-donor mean in a later analysis. After further analysis at a later stage, roughly 15,000 TCR beta sequences were associated with HLA alleles at 0.05 false discovery rate. Association of a missense DCLRE1C variant with TCR beta V- and J-gene trimming was reported in a later analysis.

The PCR made use of 60 Vbeta and 13 Jbeta primers. Measured with immunoSEQ multiplex PCR; TCRdb has only the in-frame clones, and not every one. The data contain approximately 150,000 clones, 70% to 85% of them seen just once; the ten biggest clones take up 4.3%. The chain links TRBV7-9 to TRBJ2-5, with D possibly being TRBD2 (5 bases). This clonotype was sampled from a man aged 40-49 years in good health and CMV-seronegative. The sequenced material came from PBMCs. CDR3 in amino acids: CASSPLEGETQYF. CDR3 bases: TGTGCCAGCAGCCCCCTCGAGGGAGAGACCCAGTACTTC.